These T cell receptor beta chains were read from a single sample in a study of T cell responses to AZD1222 COVID-19 vaccine. Generated by immunoSEQ multiplex PCR, the TCRdb table keeps only in-frame clones and is missing some. The sample includes under 95,000 clones, about nine tenths of them seen just once. This specimen consisted of peripheral blood, obtained on day 0 of AZD1222 vaccination. The receptor set was obtained from an adult in good health. CDR3s include the opening cysteine and the closing phenylalanine or tryptophan. D genes are given only for firm matches. Some rows mark clone size as missing; the rest say once, few, many or name a class of expanded clone.

CDR3aa	CDR3nt	j_gene	abundance	d_gene	v_gene
CASSRPGVSMNTEAFF	TGTGCCAGCAGCCGCCCCGGGGTCTCGATGAACACTGAAGCTTTCTTT	TRBJ1-1	once	NA	TRBV7-6
CASSEASLQHQPQHF	TGTGCCAGCAGTGAAGCCTCCCTCCAGCATCAGCCCCAGCATTTT	TRBJ1-5	NA	NA	TRBV6-1
CASSLWGADEKLFF	TGTGCCAGCAGCTTATGGGGTGCTGATGAAAAACTGTTTTTT	TRBJ1-4	NA	NA	TRBV11-2
CASSPQEGSHNEQFF	TGTGCCAGCTCACCACAGGAAGGTTCGCACAATGAGCAGTTCTTC	TRBJ2-1	NA	NA	TRBV18
CASSLAGPGGQPQHF	TGTGCCAGCAGCTTAGCTGGTCCCGGGGGTCAGCCCCAGCATTTT	TRBJ1-5	NA	NA	TRBV7-2
CASSQQVNTEAFF	TGTGCCAGCAGCCAACAGGTGAACACTGAAGCTTTCTTT	TRBJ1-1	NA	NA	TRBV7-3
CASSLSHNSGNTIYF	TGTGCCAGCAGTTTATCACACAACTCTGGAAACACCATATATTTT	TRBJ1-3	NA	NA	TRBV27
CASSLGGRSTDTQYF	TGTGCCAGCAGCTTAGGCGGGCGTAGCACAGATACGCAGTATTTT	TRBJ2-3	NA	NA	TRBV7-8
CASKGQLNQPQHF	TGTGCCAGCAAGGGACAGCTAAATCAGCCCCAGCATTTT	TRBJ1-5	NA	TRBD1	TRBV2
CASSTPRGGEEQFF	TGTGCCAGTAGTACCCCGAGGGGGGGCGAGGAGCAGTTCTTC	TRBJ2-1	NA	NA	TRBV19
CASKPPSNNQPQHF	TGTGCCAGTAAACCCCCCTCGAATAATCAGCCCCAGCATTTT	TRBJ1-5	NA	NA	TRBV19
CASSQVVGSSSEQYF	TGTGCCAGCAGCCAAGTTGTCGGGAGTTCCAGCGAGCAGTACTTC	TRBJ2-7	NA	NA	TRBV3-1/TRBV3-2
CASSYSAQGTYEQYF	TGTGCCAGCAGTTACTCGGCTCAGGGGACCTACGAGCAGTACTTC	TRBJ2-7	NA	NA	TRBV6-5
CASSKGNEKLFF	TGTGCCAGCAGTAAGGGAAATGAAAAACTGTTTTTT	TRBJ1-4	NA	NA	TRBV28
CAISEESYSNQPQHF	TGTGCCATCAGTGAGGAAAGTTATAGCAATCAGCCCCAGCATTTT	TRBJ1-5	NA	NA	TRBV10-3
CASRLTGTGARYSGNTIYF	TGTGCCAGCAGACTGACCGGGACAGGGGCCCGTTACTCTGGAAACACCATATATTTT	TRBJ1-3	NA	TRBD1	TRBV2
CASSGQDNEKLFF	TGTGCCAGCAGTGGTCAGGATAATGAAAAACTGTTTTTT	TRBJ1-4	NA	NA	TRBV2
CASSLEVAGLYNEQFF	TGTGCCAGCAGCTTAGAGGTAGCGGGGCTTTACAATGAGCAGTTCTTC	TRBJ2-1	NA	TRBD2	TRBV11-2